The 22 T cell receptor beta chains below were found in one sample sequenced in a study of neoadjuvant nivolumab and ipilimumab in lung cancer. TCRdb keeps only in-frame clones here, not all; method: immunoSEQ multiplex PCR. The sample has approximately 30,000 clones, roughly 80% seen once; the top ten hold more than 6.5%. The material sequenced was tumor tissue, taken after neoadjuvant nivolumab, alone or with ipilimumab, at or shortly before surgery. All receptors come from an adult with non-small cell lung cancer.

The chain joins TRBV6-5 to TRBJ2-7; the D call may be TRBD1 or TRBD2 (5 bases each). Trimming removed 2 bases at V and 2 bases at J, with 13 bases between. Germline V CDR1 and CDR2: MNHEY, SVGAGI. The CDR3 is made up of 15 amino acids. The CDR3 DNA sequence: TGTGCCAGCAGTTACCGGGACGTTGGCCCCTACGAGCAGTACTTC. This sequence encodes CASSYRDVGPYEQYF.

The CDR3 loop is CASSDVNHRGNTIYF. CDR3 bases: TGTGCCAGCAGTGATGTTAATCATAGAGGAAACACCATATATTTT. The gene calls are TRBV6-1 and TRBJ1-3; D gene ambiguous. The germline V gene encodes CDR1 MNHNS and CDR2 SASEGT. With 3 bases removed from V and 4 bases from J, the gap between germline ends came to 13 bases. CDR3 length: 15 residues.

The J gene is TRBJ1-2, the V gene TRBV4-1, with D possibly TRBD1 on 5 matching bases. The CDR3 extends over 16 amino acids. Germline CDR1 reads MGHRA; CDR2 reads YSYEKL. Trimming took off 1 base at V and 3 bases at J, with 15 bases between the two ends. This CDR3 reads CASSQALGADDYGYTF. DNA for the CDR3: TGCGCCAGCAGCCAAGCGTTAGGGGCGGATGACTATGGCTACACCTTC.

The chain joins TRBV7-3 to TRBJ2-1, with TRBD2 matching 13 bases. The CDR3 loop spans 15 amino acids. Germline values: CDR1 SGHTA, CDR2 FQGTGA. Losses at the gene ends were 5 bases for V and 7 bases for J; bases not matched to a gene: 5. CDR3 nucleotides: TGTGCCAGCAGCCTCGGGACTAGCGGGATAAATGAGCAGTTCTTC. Translation gives CASSLGTSGINEQFF.

The chain carries TRBV29-1 and TRBJ2-7; D is perhaps TRBD1 or TRBD2 (5 bases each). This CDR3 region has 12 residues. Trimming stripped 7 bases from V and 4 bases from J, with 14 bases between. Germline V gives CDR1 SQVTM, CDR2 ANQGSEA. The CDR3 spells CSAGLGAYEQYF. The CDR3 DNA follows: TGCAGCGCCGGACTCGGGGCGTACGAGCAGTACTTC.

This clone occurred a few times. The CDR3 coding sequence is TGTGCCTGGAAAATGTCTGGAAACACCATATATTTT. It yields the protein CAWKMSGNTIYF. The chain recombines TRBV30 with TRBJ1-3, with no clear D. The V and J ends lost 4 bases and 1 base respectively, with 5 bases between them. CDR1 is GTSNPN and CDR2 is SVGIG in the germline V gene (reference sequence). The CDR3 spans 12 residues. The variable domain in full, completed from reference TRBV30 and TRBJ1-3, reads SQTIHQWPATLVQPVGSPLSLECTVEGTSNPNLYWYRQAAGRGLQLLFYSVGIGQISSEVPQNLSASRPQDRQFILSSKKLLLSDSGFYLCAWKMSGNTIYFGEGSWLTVV.

This rearrangement joins TRBV4-2 to TRBJ2-7, with D possibly being TRBD1 (5 bases). Looked up from germline, CDR1 is LGHNA and CDR2 is YNFKEQ. This CDR3 is built from 15 residues. With 4 bases removed from V and 0 bases from J, the gap between germline ends came to 13 bases. The CDR3 DNA sequence: TGTGCCAGCAGCCCTGTAACAGGAAGCTCCTACGAGCAGTACTTC. This encodes CASSPVTGSSYEQYF.

V is TRBV28 and J is TRBJ2-1; 10 bases align to TRBD1. The CDR3 sequence is 14 residues long. Germline CDR1 is MDHEN and CDR2 is SYDVKM. J lost 12 bases, V lost 6 bases, and 11 bases had no gene match. CDR3 sequence: CASSRDRGMSGQFF. CDR3 DNA sequence: TGTGCCAGCAGCCGGGACAGGGGAATGTCCGGGCAGTTCTTC.

The chain is built from TRBV7-9 and TRBJ2-7; unclear D gene. CDR3 length equals 14 residues. The germline V gene encodes CDR1 SEHNR and CDR2 FQNEAQ (reference sequence). V lost 5 bases to trimming and J lost 6 bases, with 17 bases between them. CDR3 nucleotide sequence: TGTGCCAGCAGCCGACGAGGAGATTCGGGCGAGCAGTACTTC. Translated, it gives CASSRRGDSGEQYF.

This clone was counted a single time. V usage is TRBV7-6 and J usage is TRBJ1-1; D call uncertain. The CDR3 is made up of 14 amino acids. The V gene's germline CDR1 is SGHVS and CDR2 FNYEAQ. V lost 5 bases to trimming and J lost 1 base, with 11 bases between them. The CDR3 sequence: CASSPIQENTEAFF. The CDR3 DNA reads TGTGCCAGCAGCCCGATTCAGGAGAACACTGAAGCTTTCTTT. Full variable domain (remainder filled in from reference TRBV7-6 and TRBJ1-1): GAGVSQSPRYKVTKRGQDVALRCDPISGHVSLYWYRQALGQGPEFLTYFNYEAQQDKSGLPNDRFSAERPEGSISTLTIQRTEQRDSAMYRCASSPIQENTEAFFGQGTRLTVV.

The chain couples TRBV11-3 to TRBJ2-3, with TRBD2 matching 8 bases. Per germline, CDR1 SGHNT and CDR2 YENEEA. Trimming at V came to 5 bases and at J to 4 bases, leaving 5 bases not matched to a gene. The CDR3 loop spans 14 amino acids. The CDR3 DNA is TGTGCCAGCAGCCCGGGGACTAGGGCAGATACGCAGTATTTT. It codes for CASSPGTRADTQYF.

The rearrangement links TRBV6-5 to TRBJ2-7; 8 nucleotides line up with TRBD2. From germline, CDR1 is MNHEY and CDR2 SVGAGI. After removal of 6 bases from V and 5 bases from J, the junction contained 3 bases not matched to a gene. The CDR3 runs to 12 residues. The CDR3 sequence: CASSPGGHEQYF. The CDR3 DNA follows: TGTGCCAGCAGCCCGGGGGGGCACGAGCAGTACTTC.

This clone appeared a few times. The chain recombines TRBV9 with TRBJ1-1; TRBD1 might be the D (6 bases). V was clipped by 3 bases and J by 5 bases, with 14 bases between them. Germline CDR1 is SGDLS and CDR2 is YYNGEE. This CDR3 is built from 14 residues. The CDR3 loop is CASSEWDTGTEAFF. As DNA, the CDR3 is TGTGCCAGCAGCGAATGGGACACGGGAACTGAAGCTTTCTTT.

The rearrangement links TRBV5-6 to TRBJ1-1; D ambiguous. Germline V gene sequence: CDR1 SGHDT, CDR2 YYEEEE. V dropped 3 bases and J dropped 4 bases, with 16 bases sitting between them. The CDR3 extends over 15 amino acids. This chain's CDR3 is CASSSEVRRGTEAFF. DNA of the CDR3: TGTGCCAGCAGCTCAGAAGTGCGGCGGGGCACTGAAGCTTTCTTT.

The gene calls are TRBV11-2 and TRBJ2-2; D gene ambiguous. This CDR3 comprises 14 residues. CDR1 is SGHAT, CDR2 FQNNGV, per germline. V lost 0 bases and J 4 bases, leaving 6 bases between the germline ends. The CDR3 coding sequence is TGTGCCAGCAGCTTAGATAAGGGCACCGGGGAGCTGTTTTTT. This gives the protein CASSLDKGTGELFF.

This chain joins TRBV2 and TRBJ2-5; 8 bases line up with TRBD2. The trim removed 3 bases at V and 4 bases at J, leaving 10 bases unmatched. The germline V gene encodes CDR1 SNHLY and CDR2 FYNNEI. The CDR3 length is 16 residues. CDR3 nucleotides: TGTGCCAGCAGTGAGGGGTGGCGGGAGGACGGAGAGACCCAGTACTTC. As protein: CASSEGWREDGETQYF.

This chain connects TRBV7-9 to TRBJ1-2; 8 nucleotides line up with TRBD1. The CDR3 loop spans 13 amino acids. J gave up 7 bases and V 5 bases, and 6 bases lay outside the gene matches. The germline V gene has CDR1 SEHNR and CDR2 FQNEAQ (reference sequence). CDR3: CASSRTGGGGYTF. The CDR3 DNA reads as TGTGCCAGCAGCCGAACAGGGGGTGGTGGCTACACCTTC.

The chain carries TRBV18 and TRBJ1-2; D is unclear. Germline V CDR1 and CDR2: KGHSH, LQKENI. V lost 4 bases and J 1 base, leaving 16 bases between the germline ends. This CDR3 has 16 residues. This CDR3 reads CASSLSRQVLNYGYTF. The CDR3, as DNA: TGTGCCAGCTCACTGTCACGGCAGGTACTTAACTATGGCTACACCTTC.

The chain links TRBV18 to TRBJ2-5; 7 bases agree with TRBD1. Looked up from germline, CDR1 is KGHSH and CDR2 is LQKENI. The CDR3 contains 14 residues. The V gene end was trimmed by 3 bases and the J gene end by 0 bases; junction bases not matched to a gene: 1. Here the CDR3 DNA reads TGTGCCAGCTCACCTACAGGGGACCAAGAGACCCAGTACTTC. Translated, it gives CASSPTGDQETQYF.

V usage is TRBV29-1 and J usage is TRBJ2-7; tentative D call: TRBD1 (6 bases). V was trimmed by 4 bases and J by 2 bases, leaving 12 bases between them. This CDR3 spans 13 amino acids. CDR1 is SQVTM and CDR2 is ANQGSEA in the germline V gene. CDR3 coding DNA: TGCAGCGTTGTTCAGGGGACAACCTACGAGCAGTACTTC. This gives the protein CSVVQGTTYEQYF.

In its sample, this clone ranks as medium-sized (0.01 to 0.1%). The gene calls are TRBV19 and TRBJ1-5; D is unclear. This CDR3 is 15 amino acids long. CDR1 is LNHDA, CDR2 SQIVND, per germline (reference sequence). The V gene lost 9 bases and the J gene lost 1 base, with 16 bases spanning the gap. CDR3 DNA sequence: TGTGCCAGCTCCCCAGGCCGGGTCAGCAATCAGCCCCAGCATTTT. This codes for CASSPGRVSNQPQHF.

This chain joins TRBV5-6 and TRBJ1-1; possible D gene TRBD1, 6 bases. CDR1 SGHDT and CDR2 YYEEEE come from the germline V gene. The CDR3 loop spans 16 amino acids. V was cut by 1 base and J by 2 bases, with 15 bases left in between. CDR3 in DNA: TGTGCCAGCAGCTTGTTTCGGACAGATATCAACACTGAAGCTTTCTTT. It specifies CASSLFRTDINTEAFF. Drawing the rest from reference TRBV5-6 and TRBJ1-1, the complete variable domain is DAGVTQSPTHLIKTRGQQVTLRCSPKSGHDTVSWYQQALGQGPQFIFQYYEEEERQRGNFPDRFSGHQFPNYSSELNVNALLLGDSALYLCASSLFRTDINTEAFFGQGTRLTVV.